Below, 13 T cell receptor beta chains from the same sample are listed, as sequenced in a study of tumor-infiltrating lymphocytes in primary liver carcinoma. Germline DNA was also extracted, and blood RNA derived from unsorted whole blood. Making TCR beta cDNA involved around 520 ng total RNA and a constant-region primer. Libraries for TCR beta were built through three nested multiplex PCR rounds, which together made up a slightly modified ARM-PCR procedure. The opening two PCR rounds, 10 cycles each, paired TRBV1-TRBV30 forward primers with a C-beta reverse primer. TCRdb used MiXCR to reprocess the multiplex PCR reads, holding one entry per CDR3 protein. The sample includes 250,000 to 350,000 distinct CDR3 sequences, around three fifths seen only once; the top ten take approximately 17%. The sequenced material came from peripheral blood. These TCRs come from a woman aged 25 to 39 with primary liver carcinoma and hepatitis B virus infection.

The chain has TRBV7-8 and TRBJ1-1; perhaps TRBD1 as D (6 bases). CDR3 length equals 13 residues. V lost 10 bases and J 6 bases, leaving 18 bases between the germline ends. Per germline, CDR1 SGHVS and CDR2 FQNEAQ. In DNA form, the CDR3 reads TGTGCCATCACCGACAGGTGGACCCCTGAAGCTTTCTTT. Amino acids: CAITDRWTPEAFF.

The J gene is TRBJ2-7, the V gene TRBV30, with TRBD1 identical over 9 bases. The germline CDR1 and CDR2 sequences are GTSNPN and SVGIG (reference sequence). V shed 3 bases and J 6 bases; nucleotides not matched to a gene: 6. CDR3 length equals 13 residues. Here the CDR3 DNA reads TGTGCCTGGAGCGGGGACAGGGCCCTCGAGCAGTACTTC. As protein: CAWSGDRALEQYF.

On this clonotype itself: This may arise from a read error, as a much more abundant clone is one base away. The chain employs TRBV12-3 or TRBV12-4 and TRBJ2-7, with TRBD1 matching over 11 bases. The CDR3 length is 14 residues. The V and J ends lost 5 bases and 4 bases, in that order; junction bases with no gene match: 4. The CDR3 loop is CASSADRGLYEQYF. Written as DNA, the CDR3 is TGTGCCAGCAGTGCGGACAGGGGGCTATACGAGCAGTACTTC.

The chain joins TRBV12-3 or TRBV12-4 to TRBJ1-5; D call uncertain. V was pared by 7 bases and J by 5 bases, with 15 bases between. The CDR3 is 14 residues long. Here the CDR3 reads CASNRLGRDQPQHF. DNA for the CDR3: TGTGCCAGCAATAGGTTAGGGAGGGATCAGCCCCAGCATTTT.

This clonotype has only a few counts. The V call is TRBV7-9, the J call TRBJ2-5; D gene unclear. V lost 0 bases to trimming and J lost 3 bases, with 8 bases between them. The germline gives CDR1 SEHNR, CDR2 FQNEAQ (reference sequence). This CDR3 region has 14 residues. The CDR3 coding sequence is TGTGCCAGCAGCTTAGCCCCAAGTGAAGAGACCCAGTACTTC. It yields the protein CASSLAPSEETQYF.

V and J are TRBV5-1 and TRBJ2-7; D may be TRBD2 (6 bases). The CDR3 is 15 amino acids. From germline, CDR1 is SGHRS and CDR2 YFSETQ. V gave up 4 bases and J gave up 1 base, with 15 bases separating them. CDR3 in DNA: TGCGCCAGCAGCCTCGGGACTTATAATTCCTACGAGCAGTACTTC. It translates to CASSLGTYNSYEQYF. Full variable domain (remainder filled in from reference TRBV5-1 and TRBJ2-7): KAGVTQTPRYLIKTRGQQVTLSCSPISGHRSVSWYQQTPGQGLQFLFEYFSETQRNKGNFPGRFSGRQFSNSRSEMNVSTLELGDSALYLCASSLGTYNSYEQYFGPGTRLTVT.

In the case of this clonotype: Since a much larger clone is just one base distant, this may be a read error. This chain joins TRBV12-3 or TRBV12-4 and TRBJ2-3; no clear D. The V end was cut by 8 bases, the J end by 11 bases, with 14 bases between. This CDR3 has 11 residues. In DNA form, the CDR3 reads TGTGCCAGCCGGAATTTCTATATGCAGTATTTT. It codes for CASRNFYMQYF.

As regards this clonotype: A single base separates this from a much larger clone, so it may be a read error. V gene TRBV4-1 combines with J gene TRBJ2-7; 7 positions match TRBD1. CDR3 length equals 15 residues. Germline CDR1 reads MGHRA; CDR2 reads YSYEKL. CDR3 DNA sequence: TGCGTCAGCAGCTACACACGGGACAGCTCCTACGAGCAGTACTTC. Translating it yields CVSSYTRDSSYEQYF.

The CDR3 region is CASSISAGLRNEQYF. The CDR3 nucleotides are TGTGCCAGTAGTATCTCGGCAGGGCTAAGGAACGAGCAGTACTTC. The rearrangement uses TRBV19 and TRBJ2-7, with D tentatively TRBD1 (5 bases). Looked up from germline, CDR1 is LNHDA and CDR2 is SQIVND (reference sequence). This CDR3 has 15 residues. Trimming stripped 3 bases from V and 5 bases from J, with 17 bases between.

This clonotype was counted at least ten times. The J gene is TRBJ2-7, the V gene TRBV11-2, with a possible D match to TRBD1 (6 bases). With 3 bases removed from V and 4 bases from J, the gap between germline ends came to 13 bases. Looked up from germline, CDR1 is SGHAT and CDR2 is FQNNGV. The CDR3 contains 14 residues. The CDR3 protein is CASSFGTPPYEQYF. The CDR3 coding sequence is TGTGCCAGCAGCTTCGGGACACCACCTTACGAGCAGTACTTC.

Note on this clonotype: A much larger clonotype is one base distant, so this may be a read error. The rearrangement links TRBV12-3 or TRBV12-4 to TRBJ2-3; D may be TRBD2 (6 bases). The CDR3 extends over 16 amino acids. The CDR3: CASSLGGAQNTGTQYF. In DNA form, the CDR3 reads TGTGCCAGCAGTTTAGGCGGGGCCCAGAACACAGGTACGCAGTATTTT.

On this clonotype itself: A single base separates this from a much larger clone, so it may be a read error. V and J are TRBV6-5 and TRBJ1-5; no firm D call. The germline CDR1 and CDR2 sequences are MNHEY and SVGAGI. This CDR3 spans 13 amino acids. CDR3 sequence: CASTLDGNRPQHF. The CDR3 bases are TGTGCCAGCACCTTAGACGGGAATCGGCCCCAGCATTTT.

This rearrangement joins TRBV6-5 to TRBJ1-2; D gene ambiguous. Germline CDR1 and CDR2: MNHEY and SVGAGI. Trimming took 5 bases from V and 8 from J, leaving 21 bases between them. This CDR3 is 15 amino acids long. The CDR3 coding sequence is TGTGCCAGCAGTCCCCTATTGGAACCGAGCAACGGCTACACCTTC. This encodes CASSPLLEPSNGYTF.